The 21 T cell receptor beta chains below come from one sample, sequenced in a study of T cells in localized non-small cell lung cancer. The data were produced by immunoSEQ multiplex PCR, yet TCRdb's version contains in-frame clones alone and is incomplete. This sample yields roughly 20,000 clones, of which 90% to 95% are seen a single time; about 3% belongs to the top ten. Sequenced material: peripheral blood, taken before any cancer treatment. The receptors shown here come from a woman aged 35 to 70 with stage I lung adenocarcinoma.

This clone has just one count. The chain uses TRBV23-1 and TRBJ2-5; no clear D gene. TRBV23-1 qualifies as an ORF whose function is uncertain. CDR3 size: 14 residues. Between the trimmed V and J ends, which lost 6 bases and 1 base, there was a span of 12 bases. The CDR3 DNA is TGCGCCAGCAGCCTCGGCCCAATCCAAGAGACCCAGTACTTC. This sequence encodes CASSLGPIQETQYF.

The gene calls are TRBV10-3 and TRBJ2-3; D gene ambiguous. The CDR3 loop spans 13 amino acids. CDR1 is ENHRY and CDR2 is SYGVKD in the germline V gene. The germline V and J ends were trimmed by 7 bases and 1 base, with 9 bases remaining between them. The CDR3 region is CAIKRQGTDTQYF. The CDR3 DNA sequence: TGTGCCATCAAACGTCAGGGCACAGATACGCAGTATTTT.

This clone has only one observation. The chain recombines TRBV6-1 with TRBJ2-7; D uncertain. CDR3 length: 11 amino acids. CDR1 is MNHNS, CDR2 SASEGT, per germline. V was trimmed by 3 bases and J by 3 bases, leaving 3 bases between them. The CDR3 sequence: CASSDNYEQYF. The CDR3 DNA reads as TGTGCCAGCAGTGATAACTACGAGCAGTACTTC.

There are a few counts of this clone. The CDR3 spells CASSFVRAGIDTQYF. For the CDR3, the DNA is TGTGCCAGCAGCTTCGTTCGAGCGGGAATAGATACGCAGTATTTT. The chain carries TRBV7-2 and TRBJ2-3; 7 bases agree with TRBD2. CDR3 size: 15 residues. Germline V gene lookup returns CDR1 SGHTA and CDR2 FQGNSA. V was pared by 3 bases and J by 5 bases, with 8 bases of the junction left unmatched.

This chain uses TRBV6-1 with TRBJ1-3; D remains unclear. V lost 2 bases and J 3 bases, leaving 11 bases between the germline ends. The CDR3 loop spans 15 amino acids. Germline CDR1 reads MNHNS; CDR2 reads SASEGT. The CDR3 region is CASSEKRAIGNTIYF. CDR3 bases: TGTGCCAGCAGTGAAAAAAGGGCGATTGGAAACACCATATATTTT.

V is TRBV19 and J is TRBJ1-5, with TRBD1 as a possible D gene (6 bases). This CDR3 comprises 15 residues. V lost 5 bases and J lost 3, with 14 bases in between. Germline assignment: CDR1 LNHDA and CDR2 SQIVND (reference sequence). CDR3 nucleotides: TGTGCCAGTAGTGAAACCGGACAGATCAATCAGCCCCAGCATTTT. Protein product: CASSETGQINQPQHF.

This clone is a singleton in its sample. As DNA, the CDR3 is TGTGCCAGCAGCTTTGTACGGGGGGAGGCCTACGAGCAGTACTTC. Its protein is CASSFVRGEAYEQYF. The gene calls are TRBV7-2 and TRBJ2-7, with 7 bases identical to TRBD2. The germline V gene encodes CDR1 SGHTA and CDR2 FQGNSA. Unmatched junction bases numbered 7, after V lost 3 bases and J lost 2 bases. This CDR3 comprises 15 residues. The entire variable domain, with the rest obtained from reference TRBV7-2 and TRBJ2-7, is as follows: GAGVSQSPSNKVTEKGKDVELRCDPISGHTALYWYRQSLGQGLEFLIYFQGNSAPDKSGLPSDRFSAERTGGSVSTLTIQRTQQEDSAVYLCASSFVRGEAYEQYFGPGTRLTVT.

This chain uses TRBV6-1 with TRBJ2-6; D is unclear. Trimming stripped 4 bases from V and 0 bases from J, with 16 bases between. There are 18 residues in the CDR3. Germline-derived CDR1 and CDR2 are MNHNS and SASEGT. Here the CDR3 reads CASSAPPHSGSGANVLTF. CDR3 nucleotides: TGTGCCAGCAGTGCCCCCCCCCATTCCGGCTCTGGGGCCAACGTCCTGACTTTC.

The chain joins TRBV11-1 to TRBJ1-1; unclear D gene. V lost 1 base, J lost 4 bases, and 10 bases lay in between. CDR3 length: 14 amino acids. Per germline, CDR1 SGHAT and CDR2 FQDESV (reference sequence). The CDR3 region is CASSLDDTTTEAFF. The CDR3 DNA reads TGTGCCAGCAGCTTAGACGACACGACCACTGAAGCTTTCTTT.

V is TRBV7-8 and J is TRBJ2-7; 9 nucleotides match TRBD2. The CDR3 consists of 17 residues. CDR1 SGHVS and CDR2 FQNEAQ come from the germline V gene. The ends lost 5 bases at V and 1 base at J; junction bases unmatched: 12. The CDR3 sequence: CASSTPRPAGGSYEQYF. The DNA of the CDR3 is TGTGCCAGCAGCACCCCTAGGCCAGCGGGGGGTTCCTACGAGCAGTACTTC. Variable domain in full (rest from reference TRBV7-8 and TRBJ2-7): GAGVSQSPRYKVAKRGQDVALRCDPISGHVSLFWYQQALGQGPEFLTYFQNEAQLDKSGLPSDRFFAERPEGSVSTLKIQRTQQEDSAVYLCASSTPRPAGGSYEQYFGPGTRLTVT.

This chain joins TRBV6-5 and TRBJ2-2; D gene unclear. The V gene lost 6 bases and the J gene lost 2 bases, with 10 bases spanning the gap. The CDR3 extends over 14 amino acids. Looked up from germline, CDR1 is MNHEY and CDR2 is SVGAGI. The CDR3 DNA reads TGTGCCAGCAGAAGAGGAGCAAACACCGGGGAGCTGTTTTTT. Amino acid sequence: CASRRGANTGELFF.

The chain is built from TRBV13 and TRBJ1-1; 9 bases agree with TRBD1. CDR3 size: 14 residues. V trimming: 5 bases; J trimming: 4 bases; junction bases outside the gene matches: 5. Germline V gives CDR1 PRHDT, CDR2 FYEKMQ (reference sequence). The CDR3 here is CASSLGQGTTEAFF. The CDR3 nucleotides are TGTGCCAGCAGCCTGGGACAGGGTACCACTGAAGCTTTCTTT.

CDR3 bases: TGCGCCAGCAGCCGGGACAGGGGGCCGGACTATGGCTACACCTTC. It yields the protein CASSRDRGPDYGYTF. V is TRBV23-1 and J is TRBJ1-2; 12 bases match TRBD1. TRBV23-1 is sorted into the ORF group, with uncertain function. CDR3 length: 15 amino acids. The V gene end was trimmed by 6 bases and the J gene end by 3 bases; junction bases not matched to a gene: 5.

The chain recombines TRBV30 with TRBJ1-2; D not certain. CDR1 and CDR2 (germline): GTSNPN, SVGIG (reference sequence). Trimming took 2 bases from V and 4 from J, leaving 8 bases between them. The CDR3 contains 12 residues. Here the CDR3 DNA reads TGTGCCTGGAGTCCTTTCCCCTATGGCTACACCTTC. Amino acid sequence: CAWSPFPYGYTF.

This sequence joins TRBV7-2 and TRBJ1-2; D not resolved. The CDR3 is 13 amino acids. Germline assignment: CDR1 SGHTA and CDR2 FQGNSA. V was pared by 1 base and J by 8 bases, with 11 bases between. DNA for the CDR3: TGTGCCAGCAGCTTAGATAGGGTTGGAGGCTACACCTTC. Its translation is CASSLDRVGGYTF.

The chain joins TRBV7-2 to TRBJ2-1; no firm D call. The CDR3 is 15 residues long. CDR1 is SGHTA, CDR2 FQGNSA, per germline. V lost 5 bases to trimming and J lost 0 bases, with 11 bases between them. CDR3: CASSPSASSYNEQFF. CDR3 nucleotide sequence: TGTGCCAGCAGCCCGAGCGCGAGCTCCTACAATGAGCAGTTCTTC.

This chain joins TRBV5-1 and TRBJ2-5; the D gene is possibly TRBD2 (5 bases). Germline V gene lookup returns CDR1 SGHRS and CDR2 YFSETQ. Trimming removed 2 bases at V and 5 bases at J, with 13 bases between. The CDR3 loop spans 14 amino acids. The CDR3 here is CASSFSDYVETQYF. The CDR3 DNA follows: TGCGCCAGCAGCTTTTCCGACTATGTGGAGACCCAGTACTTC.

The V and J genes are TRBV27 and TRBJ1-1, with 7 bases matching TRBD1. Germline lookup yields CDR1 MNHEY and CDR2 SMNVEV (reference sequence). The CDR3 contains 13 residues. V lost 6 bases, J lost 5 bases, and 6 bases stayed unmatched. Here the CDR3 reads CASSDRVGTEAFF. The CDR3 bases are TGTGCCAGCAGCGACAGGGTGGGGACTGAAGCTTTCTTT.

The J gene is TRBJ2-7, the V gene TRBV19; no definite D call. Per the germline V gene, CDR1 is LNHDA and CDR2 is SQIVND (reference sequence). Deletions cut 10 bases from V and 0 bases from J, with 13 bases between. The CDR3 runs 13 residues. CDR3 protein: CATGRGSSYEQYF. The CDR3 DNA is TGTGCCACCGGTCGCGGCAGCTCCTACGAGCAGTACTTC.

V is TRBV7-9 and J is TRBJ2-7; a possible D gene is TRBD2 (6 bases). With 3 bases removed from V and 7 bases from J, the gap between germline ends came to 16 bases. CDR1 and CDR2 (germline): SEHNR, FQNEAQ (reference sequence). The CDR3 spans 14 residues. CDR3 sequence: CASSFGGPVGEQYF. CDR3 coding DNA: TGTGCCAGCAGCTTTGGAGGGCCGGTGGGGGAGCAGTACTTC.

This chain connects TRBV5-1 to TRBJ2-5; 9 bases are a match to TRBD2. V shed 3 bases, J shed 2 bases, and the junction held 5 bases outside the gene matches. Germline-derived CDR1 and CDR2 are SGHRS and YFSETQ. This CDR3 has 15 residues. The CDR3 DNA sequence: TGCGCCAGCAGCTCAAGCGGGGGGTGGCAAGAGACCCAGTACTTC. It yields the protein CASSSSGGWQETQYF.